A selection of T cell receptor beta chains follows, all from one sample in a study of CD8+CD57+ T cells in acquired aplastic anemia. MiXCR was run by TCRdb on the reads, yielding one entry per CDR3 protein. The sample holds roughly 500,000 distinct CDR3 sequences, around a third seen once. Sequencing input: sorted CD4+, CD8+, or CD8+CD57+ T cells (not recorded which) from PBMCs. The receptors shown here come from a human donor with aplastic anemia. CDR3s include the opening cysteine and the closing phenylalanine or tryptophan. Each record gives: CDR3 protein, CDR3 DNA, J gene, clone size, D gene, V gene. A D gene is named only where the DNA matches it firmly. For some rows the clone size is stated as once, few or many, or as a class when expanded; others skip it.

CAIAGQGNTGELFF	TGTGCCATCGCCGGACAGGGGAACACCGGGGAGCTGTTTTTT	TRBJ2-2	NA	TRBD1	TRBV19
CASSDRQGGRAFF	TGTGCCAGCAGCGACAGGCAGGGGGGGAGGGCTTTCTTT	TRBJ1-1	NA	TRBD1	TRBV7-2
CATSQAATVSYEQYF	TGTGCCACCAGCCAGGCGGCGACAGTTTCCTACGAGCAGTACTTC	TRBJ2-7	NA	NA	TRBV24-1
CSVEGGNRGSNQPQHF	TGCAGCGTTGAGGGCGGTAATAGGGGTAGCAATCAGCCCCAGCATTTT	TRBJ1-5	NA	NA	TRBV29-1
CASMRLAGASYEQYF	TGTGCCAGCATGCGGCTAGCGGGGGCATCCTACGAGCAGTACTTC	TRBJ2-7	few	TRBD2	TRBV2
CASQLLYNNEQFF	TGTGCCAGCCAGTTACTCTATAACAATGAGCAGTTCTTC	TRBJ2-1	NA	NA	TRBV19
CASSLAGTQYF	TGTGCCAGCAGCTTAGCTGGGACCCAGTACTTC	TRBJ2-5	many	NA	TRBV7-9
CATSRDIGGLETQYF	TGTGCCACCAGCAGGGATATTGGGGGGCTGGAGACCCAGTACTTC	TRBJ2-5	NA	NA	TRBV15
CASSRNGASGNTIYF	TGTGCTAGCAGCCGTAACGGGGCCTCTGGAAACACCATATATTTT	TRBJ1-3	many	NA	TRBV7-7
CASSYGGGLARYEQYF	TGCGCCAGCAGCTATGGGGGCGGACTAGCGAGGTACGAGCAGTACTTC	TRBJ2-7	few	TRBD2	TRBV4-3
CASSYRSTGGEQFF	TGTGCCAGCAGCTACCGGAGTACCGGAGGTGAGCAGTTCTTC	TRBJ2-1	few	NA	TRBV9
CAWIRDRGEAFF	TGTGCCTGGATCCGGGACAGGGGTGAGGCTTTCTTT	TRBJ1-1	NA	TRBD1	TRBV30
CATSRERGGNQPQHF	TGTGCCACCAGCAGAGAACGGGGTGGCAATCAGCCCCAGCATTTT	TRBJ1-5	NA	NA	TRBV15
CAIRETGGDSPLHF	TGTGCCATCAGAGAAACAGGTGGAGATTCACCCCTCCACTTT	TRBJ1-6	NA	NA	TRBV10-3
CASSFFGESYGYTF	TGCGCCAGCAGCTTCTTCGGGGAGAGCTATGGCTACACCTTC	TRBJ1-2	few	NA	TRBV5-1
CASSLVAGGSDEQFF	TGTGCCAGCAGCTTAGTGGCGGGGGGGTCGGATGAGCAGTTCTTC	TRBJ2-1	NA	TRBD2	TRBV7-6
CASSLAGLSPLHF	TGTGCCAGCAGTTTAGCGGGCTTATCGCCCCTCCACTTT	TRBJ1-6	many	NA	TRBV27
CASSLDGTDNSPLHF	TGTGCCAGCAGCTTAGATGGGACAGATAATTCACCCCTCCACTTT	TRBJ1-6	few	TRBD1	TRBV11-2
CASSTGGAETQYF	TGTGCCAGTAGTACCGGGGGGGCAGAGACCCAGTACTTC	TRBJ2-5	few	TRBD2	TRBV19
CATSSGGAYSYNEQFF	TGTGCCACCAGTAGCGGGGGCGCGTATAGTTACAATGAGCAGTTCTTC	TRBJ2-1	many	TRBD2	TRBV24-1
CASGFGQVNTGELFF	TGTGCTAGTGGTTTTGGACAGGTGAACACCGGGGAGCTGTTTTTT	TRBJ2-2	NA	TRBD1	TRBV12-5
CTSSLVNGQAYTF	TGTACCAGCAGCTTAGTTAACGGACAGGCCTACACCTTC	TRBJ1-2	NA	TRBD1	TRBV11-1
CAISGTSGRTDTQYF	TGTGCCATCAGTGGGACTAGCGGGAGGACAGATACGCAGTATTTT	TRBJ2-3	NA	TRBD2	TRBV10-3
CAWRATGERQPQHF	TGTGCCTGGAGAGCGACGGGGGAGCGGCAGCCCCAGCATTTT	TRBJ1-5	NA	NA	TRBV30
CSVGTGGITEAFF	TGCAGCGTGGGGACAGGGGGCATCACTGAAGCTTTCTTT	TRBJ1-1	many	TRBD1	TRBV29-1